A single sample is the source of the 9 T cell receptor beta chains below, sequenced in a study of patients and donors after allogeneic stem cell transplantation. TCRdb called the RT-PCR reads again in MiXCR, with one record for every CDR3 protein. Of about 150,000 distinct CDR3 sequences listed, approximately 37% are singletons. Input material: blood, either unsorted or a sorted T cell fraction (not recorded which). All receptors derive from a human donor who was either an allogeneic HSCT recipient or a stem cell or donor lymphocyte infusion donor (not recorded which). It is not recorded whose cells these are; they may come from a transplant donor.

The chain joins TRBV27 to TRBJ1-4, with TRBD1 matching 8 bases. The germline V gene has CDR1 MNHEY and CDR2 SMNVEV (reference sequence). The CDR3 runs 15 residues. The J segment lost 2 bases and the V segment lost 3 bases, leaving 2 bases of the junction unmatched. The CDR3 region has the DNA TGTGCCAGCAGTTTCCGGACAGGGACTAATGAAAAACTGTTTTTT. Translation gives CASSFRTGTNEKLFF.

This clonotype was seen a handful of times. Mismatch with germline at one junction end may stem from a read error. The CDR3 sequence is CASSDYHQGWPGNTIYF. The CDR3 nucleotides are TGTGCCAGCAGTGACTATCACCAGGGGTGGCCTGGGAACACCATATATTTT. This chain connects TRBV12-3 or TRBV12-4 to TRBJ1-3, with D possibly TRBD1 on 6 matching bases. This CDR3 is built from 17 residues.

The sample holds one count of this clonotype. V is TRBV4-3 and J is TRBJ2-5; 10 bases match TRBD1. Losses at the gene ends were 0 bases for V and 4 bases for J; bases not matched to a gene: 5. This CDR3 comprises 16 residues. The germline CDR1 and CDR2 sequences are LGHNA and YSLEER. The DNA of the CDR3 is TGCGCCAGCAGCCAAGACCGGGACAGGGGAGGAGAGACCCAGTACTTC. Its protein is CASSQDRDRGGETQYF.

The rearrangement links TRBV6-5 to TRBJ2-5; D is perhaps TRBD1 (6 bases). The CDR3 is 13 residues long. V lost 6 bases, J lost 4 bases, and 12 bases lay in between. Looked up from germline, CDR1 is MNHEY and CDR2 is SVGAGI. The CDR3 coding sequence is TGTGCCAGCAGGAGGTCCAGGGGAGAGACCCAGTACTTC. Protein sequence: CASRRSRGETQYF.

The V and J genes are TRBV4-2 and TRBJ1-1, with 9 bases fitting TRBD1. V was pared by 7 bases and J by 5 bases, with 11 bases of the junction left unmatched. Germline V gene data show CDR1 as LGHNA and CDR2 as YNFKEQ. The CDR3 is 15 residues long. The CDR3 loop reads CASNSRPGQGTEAFF. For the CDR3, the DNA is TGTGCCAGCAACTCCCGACCGGGACAGGGAACTGAAGCTTTCTTT.

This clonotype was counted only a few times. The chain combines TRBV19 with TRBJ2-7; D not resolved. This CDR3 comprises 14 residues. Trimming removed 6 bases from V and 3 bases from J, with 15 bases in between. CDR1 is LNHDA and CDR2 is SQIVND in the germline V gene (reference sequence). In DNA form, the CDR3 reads TGTGCCAGTAGACTCACTGGGCAGAACTACGAGCAGTACTTC. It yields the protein CASRLTGQNYEQYF.

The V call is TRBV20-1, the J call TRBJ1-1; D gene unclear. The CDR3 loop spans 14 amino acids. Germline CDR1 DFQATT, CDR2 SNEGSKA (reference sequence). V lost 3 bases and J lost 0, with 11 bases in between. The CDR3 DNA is TGCAGTGCTAGCCAAGCTACAATGAACACTGAAGCTTTCTTT. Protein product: CSASQATMNTEAFF.

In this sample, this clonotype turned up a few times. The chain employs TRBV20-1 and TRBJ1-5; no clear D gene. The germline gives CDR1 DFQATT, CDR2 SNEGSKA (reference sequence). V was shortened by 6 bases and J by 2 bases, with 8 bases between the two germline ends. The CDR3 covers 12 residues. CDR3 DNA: TGCAGTGCCGCCTCGGGCAATCAGCCCCAGCATTTT. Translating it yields CSAASGNQPQHF.

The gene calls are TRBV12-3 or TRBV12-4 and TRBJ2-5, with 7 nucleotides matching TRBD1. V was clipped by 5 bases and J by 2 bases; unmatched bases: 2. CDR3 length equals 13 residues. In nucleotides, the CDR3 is TGTGCCAGCAGTCCAGGGGGTCAAGAGACCCAGTACTTC. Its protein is CASSPGGQETQYF.